The T cell receptor beta chain under discussion was sequenced for a study of spatial heterogeneity in lung cancer. In this sample, this clonotype turned up many times. Time point: sample taken at primary tumor resection. In germline, CDR1 is SQVTM, CDR2 ANQGSEA. Trimming removed 0 bases at V and 0 bases at J, with 9 bases between. CDR3 length: 16 residues. TCRdb fed the 5' RACE reads into MiXCR, producing one record per CDR3 protein. This sample has about 11,000 distinct CDR3 sequences, with 5.5% to 7% found just once. The chain is built from TRBV29-1 and TRBJ2-6; D gene unclear. The clonotype was recovered from a male donor with early-stage non-small cell lung cancer. The specimen was PBMCs, collected at surgery. CDR3 nucleotides: TGCAGCGTTGAAGATGAATCCTACTCTGGGGCCAACGTCCTGACTTTC. Encoded protein: CSVEDESYSGANVLTF.